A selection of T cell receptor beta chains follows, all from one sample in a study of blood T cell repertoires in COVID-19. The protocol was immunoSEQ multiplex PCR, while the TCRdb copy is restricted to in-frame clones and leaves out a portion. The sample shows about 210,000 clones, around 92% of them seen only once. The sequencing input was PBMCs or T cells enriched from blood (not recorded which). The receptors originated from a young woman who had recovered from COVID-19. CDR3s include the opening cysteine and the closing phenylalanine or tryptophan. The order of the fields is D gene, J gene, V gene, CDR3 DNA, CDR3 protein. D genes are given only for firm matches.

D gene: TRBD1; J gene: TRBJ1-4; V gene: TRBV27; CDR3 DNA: TGTGCCAGCAGTTTATCTGGACAGGGTGAAACTAATGAAAAACTGTTTTTT; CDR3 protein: CASSLSGQGETNEKLFF
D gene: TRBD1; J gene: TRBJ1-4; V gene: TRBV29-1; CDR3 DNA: TGCAGCGTTGAAGGGACAGGGGGTGAAAAACTGTTTTTT; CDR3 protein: CSVEGTGGEKLFF
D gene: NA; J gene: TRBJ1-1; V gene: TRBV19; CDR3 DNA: TGTGCCAGTAGTGATTACAGCCAGAACACTGAAGCTTTCTTT; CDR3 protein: CASSDYSQNTEAFF
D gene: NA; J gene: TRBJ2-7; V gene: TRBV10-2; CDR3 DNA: TGCGCCACTCAATGGCGAGGCGGCCACGAGCAGTACTTC; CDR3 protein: CATQWRGGHEQYF
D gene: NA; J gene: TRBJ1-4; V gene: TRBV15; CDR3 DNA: TGTGCCACCAGCAGTGCAGGGGAGAAAGAAAAACTGTTTTTT; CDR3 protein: CATSSAGEKEKLFF
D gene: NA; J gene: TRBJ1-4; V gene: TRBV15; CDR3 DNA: TGTGCCACCAGCAAGGGGGGGAGGGATGAAAAACTGTTTTTT; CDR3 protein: CATSKGGRDEKLFF
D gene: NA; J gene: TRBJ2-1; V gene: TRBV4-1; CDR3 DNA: TGCGCCAGCAGCCAAGTAGGGGTTGACAATGAGCAGTTCTTC; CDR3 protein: CASSQVGVDNEQFF
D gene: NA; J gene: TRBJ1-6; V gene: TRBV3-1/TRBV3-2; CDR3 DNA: TGTGCCAGCAGCCAAGACACCCAACGGTATTCACCCCTCCACTTT; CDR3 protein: CASSQDTQRYSPLHF
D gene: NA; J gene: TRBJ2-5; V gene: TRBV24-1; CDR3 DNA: TGTGCCACCAGTGATATTGCCGGGGTCGGGGGAGAGACCCAGTACTTC; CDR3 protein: CATSDIAGVGGETQYF
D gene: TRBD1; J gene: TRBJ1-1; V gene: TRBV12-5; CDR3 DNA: TGTGCTAGTGGTTTGGCACAGGGGGAGTCGGCTGAAGCTTTCTTT; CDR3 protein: CASGLAQGESAEAFF
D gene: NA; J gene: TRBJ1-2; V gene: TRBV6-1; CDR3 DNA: TGTGCCAGCAGTGATTACCCCACCGGAGGAAACTATGGCTACACCTTC; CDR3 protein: CASSDYPTGGNYGYTF
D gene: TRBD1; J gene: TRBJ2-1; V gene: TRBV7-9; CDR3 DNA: TGTGCCAGCAGCTTTACGGACAGGGCAAGTGAGCAGTTCTTC; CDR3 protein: CASSFTDRASEQFF
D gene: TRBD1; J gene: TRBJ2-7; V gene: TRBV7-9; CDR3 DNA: TGTGCCAGCAGTCTTAGTCGGGGACAGCACAACGAGCAGTACTTC; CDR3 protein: CASSLSRGQHNEQYF
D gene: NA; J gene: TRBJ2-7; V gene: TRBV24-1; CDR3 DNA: TGTGCCACCAGTGACCAATGGGGGGACAGTCTCTACGAGCAGTACTTC; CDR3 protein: CATSDQWGDSLYEQYF
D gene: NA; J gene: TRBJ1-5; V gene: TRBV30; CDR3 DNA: TGTGCCTGGAGTGGGCAGAGCAATCAGCCCCAGCATTTT; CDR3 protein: CAWSGQSNQPQHF
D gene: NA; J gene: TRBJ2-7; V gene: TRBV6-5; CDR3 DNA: TGTGCCAGCAGTAGCACCAGGGGCGGAGAGCAGTACTTC; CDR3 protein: CASSSTRGGEQYF
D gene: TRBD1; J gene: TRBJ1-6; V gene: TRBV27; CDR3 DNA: TGTGCCAGCAGTCATGACAGGGGTTCACCCCTCCACTTT; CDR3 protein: CASSHDRGSPLHF
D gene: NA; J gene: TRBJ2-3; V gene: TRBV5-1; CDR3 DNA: TGCGCCAGCAGCTTGGGCGGGGATACGCAGTATTTT; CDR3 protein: CASSLGGDTQYF
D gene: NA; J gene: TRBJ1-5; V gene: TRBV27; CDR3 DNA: TGTGCCAGCAGTTGGGGGGGGAATCAGCCCCAGCATTTT; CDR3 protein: CASSWGGNQPQHF
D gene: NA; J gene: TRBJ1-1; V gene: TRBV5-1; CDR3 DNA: TGCGCCAGCAGCTTGGGCGGGAACACTGAAGCTTTCTTT; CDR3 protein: CASSLGGNTEAFF
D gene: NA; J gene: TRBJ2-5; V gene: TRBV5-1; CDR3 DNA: TGCGCCAGCAGTTACGGCCGGCGGGGCCAAGAGACCCAGTACTTC; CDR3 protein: CASSYGRRGQETQYF
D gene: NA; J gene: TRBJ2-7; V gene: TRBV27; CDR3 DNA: TGTGCCAGCAGTTTAGGAGGGGCCCCCTCCTACGAGCAGTACTTC; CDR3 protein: CASSLGGAPSYEQYF
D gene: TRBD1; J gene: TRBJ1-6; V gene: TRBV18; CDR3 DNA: TGTGCCAGCTCACCACTGAGGGGGCTAATGAATAATTCACCCCTCCACTTT; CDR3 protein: CASSPLRGLMNNSPLHF
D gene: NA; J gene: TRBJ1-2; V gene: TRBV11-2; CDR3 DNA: TGTGCCAGCAGCTTAGGGGGGACAAACTATGGCTACACCTTC; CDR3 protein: CASSLGGTNYGYTF
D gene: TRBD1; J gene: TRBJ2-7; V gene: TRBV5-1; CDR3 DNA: TGCGCCAGCAGCTTGGAGGGGACAGGGGGCTCCTACGAGCAGTACTTC; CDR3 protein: CASSLEGTGGSYEQYF
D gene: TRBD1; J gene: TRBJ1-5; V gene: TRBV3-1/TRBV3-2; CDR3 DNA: TGTGCCAGCAGCTTACAGGGGGCTTTGGAGCCCCAGCATTTT; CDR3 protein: CASSLQGALEPQHF
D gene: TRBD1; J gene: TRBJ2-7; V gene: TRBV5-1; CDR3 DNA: TGCGCCAGCAGCTTGGGACAGGGGGGCGAGCAGTACTTC; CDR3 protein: CASSLGQGGEQYF
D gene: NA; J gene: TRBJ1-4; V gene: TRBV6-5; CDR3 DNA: TGTGCCAGCAGTACCAGTGAAAAACTGTTTTTT; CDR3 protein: CASSTSEKLFF